The 5 T cell receptor beta chains given below trace back to one sample, sequenced in a study of cytomegalovirus exposure and HLA in healthy donors. Sequencing used immunoSEQ multiplex PCR; TCRdb keeps in-frame clones, though not all of them. This table holds about 130,000 clones, around 90% found once. The sequenced sample was PBMCs. Receptor source: a woman younger than 45 in good health and CMV-seropositive.

The chain combines TRBV7-3 with TRBJ2-7; 7 bases map to TRBD1. Germline CDR1 reads SGHTA; CDR2 reads FQGTGA. The CDR3 runs to 15 residues. The ends lost 2 bases at V and 2 bases at J; junction bases unmatched: 6. CDR3 loop: CASSLPRQGTYEQYF. In DNA form, the CDR3 reads TGTGCCAGCAGCTTACCCAGACAGGGCACCTACGAGCAGTACTTC.

Only one count was recorded for this clone. The chain combines TRBV18 with TRBJ2-1, with 7 bases lining up with TRBD2. The J segment lost 6 bases and the V segment lost 1 base, leaving 6 bases of the junction unmatched. The germline V gene has CDR1 KGHSH and CDR2 LQKENI. This CDR3 has 15 residues. This chain's CDR3 is CASSPQRGGGNEQFF. In DNA, the CDR3 is TGTGCCAGCTCACCACAGAGGGGCGGGGGCAATGAGCAGTTCTTC. The complete variable domain, with remaining parts taken from reference TRBV18 and TRBJ2-1, reads NAGVMQNPRHLVRRRGQEARLRCSPMKGHSHVYWYRQLPEEGLKFMVYLQKENIIDESGMPKERFSAEFPKEGPSILRIQQVVRGDSAAYFCASSPQRGGGNEQFFGPGTRLTVL.

The CDR3 loop is CASSLTGSSGNTIYF. In nucleotides, the CDR3 is TGCGCCAGCAGCCTCACAGGGAGCTCTGGAAACACCATATATTTT. The genes are TRBV5-1 and TRBJ1-3, with D perhaps TRBD1 (6 bases). Germline V gives CDR1 SGHRS, CDR2 YFSETQ. V was clipped by 4 bases and J by 0 bases, with 11 bases between them. This CDR3 spans 15 amino acids.

This rearrangement joins TRBV27 to TRBJ1-5; 8 bases agree with TRBD1. J was trimmed by 2 bases and V by 4 bases; bases with no gene match: 4. The V gene's germline CDR1 is MNHEY and CDR2 SMNVEV (reference sequence). This CDR3 contains 15 residues. The CDR3 is CASSSTGDGNQPQHF. The CDR3 DNA reads TGTGCCAGCAGTTCGACAGGGGATGGCAATCAGCCCCAGCATTTT.

The chain joins TRBV5-6 to TRBJ2-3, with 7 bases fitting TRBD1. The CDR3 runs to 15 residues. CDR1 is SGHDT, CDR2 YYEEEE, per germline. With 4 bases clipped from V and 2 bases from J, the junction kept 7 bases outside the gene matches. The DNA for the CDR3 is TGTGCCAGCAGCGCGTGGGACAGATACACAGATACGCAGTATTTT. Translating it yields CASSAWDRYTDTQYF.